What follows are 26 T cell receptor beta chains derived from one specimen sequenced in a study of sequential checkpoint blockade in melanoma. The treatment was: randomized to nivolumab then ipilimumab (arm A) or the reverse (arm B). Sequenced by immunoSEQ multiplex PCR; TCRdb stores in-frame clones only, minus some. In the table there are over 15,000 clones, around 74% of which are singletons. The specimen was CD8+ T cells sorted from blood (inferred from file names), collected from a patient given nivolumab and ipilimumab in sequence. The receptors shown here come from a human donor with melanoma.

This chain uses TRBV29-1 with TRBJ2-5; a possible D gene is TRBD2 (7 bases). The germline V and J ends were trimmed by 7 bases and 3 bases, with 21 bases remaining between them. Germline V lookup: CDR1 SQVTM, CDR2 ANQGSEA. The CDR3 has 15 residues. This CDR3 reads CSGGGGSPLKETQYF. The DNA of the CDR3 is TGCAGCGGCGGGGGCGGGAGTCCTCTAAAAGAGACCCAGTACTTC.

The V and J genes are TRBV2 and TRBJ1-1; 12 nucleotides align to TRBD1. The J segment lost 4 bases and the V segment lost 3 bases, leaving 6 bases of the junction unmatched. The germline CDR1 and CDR2 sequences are SNHLY and FYNNEI. This CDR3 comprises 16 residues. The chain's CDR3 is CASSDGTGGTGTEAFF. The CDR3 nucleotides read TGTGCCAGCAGTGACGGGACAGGGGGCACCGGCACTGAAGCTTTCTTT. Combining the CDR3 with reference TRBV2 and TRBJ1-1 gives the whole variable domain EPEVTQTPSHQVTQMGQEVILRCVPISNHLYFYWYRQILGQKVEFLVSFYNNEISEKSEIFDDQFSVERPDGSNFTLKIRSTKLEDSAMYFCASSDGTGGTGTEAFFGQGTRLTVV.

The gene calls are TRBV4-2 and TRBJ2-1, with D maybe TRBD1 (7 bases). The CDR3 consists of 15 residues. CDR1 and CDR2 (germline): LGHNA, YNFKEQ. V was trimmed by 0 bases and J by 8 bases, leaving 14 bases between them. This chain's CDR3 is CASSQEWGRGDEQFF. The CDR3 region has the DNA TGTGCCAGCAGCCAAGAATGGGGCAGGGGGGATGAGCAGTTCTTC.

This sequence joins TRBV4-3 and TRBJ2-1; 7 bases map to TRBD2. V was clipped by 0 bases and J by 4 bases; unmatched bases: 6. This CDR3 spans 16 amino acids. CDR1 and CDR2 from the germline V gene are LGHNA and YSLEER. The CDR3 DNA reads TGCGCCAGCAGCCAAGATCCGCCTAGCGGATACAATGAGCAGTTCTTC. Protein product: CASSQDPPSGYNEQFF.

The CDR3 nucleotides read TGCGCCAGCAGCCCGGGACAGTTATACAATGAGCAGTTCTTC. Amino acids: CASSPGQLYNEQFF. The chain is built from TRBV5-1 and TRBJ2-1, with TRBD1 identical over 7 bases. Losses at the gene ends were 4 bases for V and 4 bases for J; bases not matched to a gene: 5. Germline CDR1 reads SGHRS; CDR2 reads YFSETQ. This CDR3 is built from 14 residues. Variable domain in full (rest from reference TRBV5-1 and TRBJ2-1): KAGVTQTPRYLIKTRGQQVTLSCSPISGHRSVSWYQQTPGQGLQFLFEYFSETQRNKGNFPGRFSGRQFSNSRSEMNVSTLELGDSALYLCASSPGQLYNEQFFGPGTRLTVL.

The chain couples TRBV27 to TRBJ1-1; weak D call: TRBD1 (5 bases). Germline loops: CDR1 MNHEY, CDR2 SMNVEV (reference sequence). The V and J ends lost 5 bases and 0 bases respectively, with 7 bases between them. CDR3 length: 13 amino acids. For the CDR3, the DNA is TGTGCCAGCAGTGGGGGGTTGAACACTGAAGCTTTCTTT. It translates to CASSGGLNTEAFF.

This chain connects TRBV5-4 to TRBJ2-2, with 8 bases fitting TRBD2. CDR3 length: 15 amino acids. V shed 2 bases, J shed 4 bases, and the junction held 4 bases outside the gene matches. Per the germline V gene, CDR1 is SGHNT and CDR2 is YYREEE (reference sequence). The CDR3 DNA is TGTGCCAGCAGCTTACTACGGGAGGGCACCGGGGAGCTGTTTTTT. The encoded protein is CASSLLREGTGELFF.

This clone was seen a few times. The gene calls are TRBV6-4 and TRBJ2-2; TRBD2 matches at 9 bases. CDR3 length: 16 residues. From germline, CDR1 is MRHNA and CDR2 SNTAGT. V lost 3 bases, J lost 4 bases, and 6 bases stayed unmatched. Here the CDR3 reads CASSDIAGASTGELFF. CDR3 coding DNA: TGTGCCAGCAGTGATATAGCGGGAGCCTCCACCGGGGAGCTGTTTTTT.

This clone was seen once. The chain carries TRBV9 and TRBJ2-5; TRBD1 aligns across 10 bases. This CDR3 is built from 15 residues. CDR1 is SGDLS and CDR2 is YYNGEE in the germline V gene. Unmatched junction bases numbered 7, after V lost 3 bases and J lost 5 bases. DNA of the CDR3: TGTGCCAGCAGCGCGAAGACAGGGGGCGGTGAGACCCAGTACTTC. Translating it yields CASSAKTGGGETQYF.

The CDR3 protein is CASSFDRASKPNSYNEQFF. The CDR3, as DNA: TGTGCCAGCAGCTTCGACAGGGCCTCGAAACCGAACTCCTACAATGAGCAGTTCTTC. The chain is built from TRBV7-9 and TRBJ2-1; TRBD1 matches 7 bases. Germline CDR1 SEHNR, CDR2 FQNEAQ (reference sequence). This CDR3 region has 19 residues. Germline trimming cut 3 bases from V and 0 bases from J; bases unmatched to any gene: 14.

This chain uses TRBV5-1 with TRBJ2-1; 9 bases agree with TRBD1. There are 15 residues in the CDR3. Germline lookup yields CDR1 SGHRS and CDR2 YFSETQ. The V gene end was trimmed by 4 bases and the J gene end by 8 bases; junction bases not matched to a gene: 10. DNA of the CDR3: TGCGCCAGCAGCGGGCGGACAGGGGAGGTCGATGAGCAGTTCTTC. This translates into CASSGRTGEVDEQFF.

This clone was counted a few times. The rearrangement joins TRBV5-1 to TRBJ2-5; TRBD2 agrees at 9 bases. The CDR3 runs 16 residues. V lost 3 bases and J lost 4; bases outside the gene matches: 10. CDR1 and CDR2 (germline): SGHRS, YFSETQ. CDR3 in DNA: TGCGCCAGCAGCTCTCGTAATAGCGGGAGACGAGAGACCCAGTACTTC. It yields the protein CASSSRNSGRRETQYF. Combining the CDR3 with reference TRBV5-1 and TRBJ2-5 gives the whole variable domain KAGVTQTPRYLIKTRGQQVTLSCSPISGHRSVSWYQQTPGQGLQFLFEYFSETQRNKGNFPGRFSGRQFSNSRSEMNVSTLELGDSALYLCASSSRNSGRRETQYFGPGTRLLVL.

The gene calls are TRBV14 and TRBJ2-7, with TRBD1 identical over 9 bases. Germline lookup yields CDR1 SGHDN and CDR2 FVKESK. CDR3 length: 14 amino acids. V shed 5 bases and J 3 bases; nucleotides not matched to a gene: 5. The DNA of the CDR3 is TGTGCCAGCAGCGTCGGGACAGGGCGCTACGAGCAGTACTTC. This translates into CASSVGTGRYEQYF.

A few counts support this clone. The rearrangement links TRBV4-1 to TRBJ1-6; D is unresolved. V lost 2 bases to trimming and J lost 13 bases, with 12 bases between them. Germline CDR1 is MGHRA and CDR2 is YSYEKL. The CDR3 sequence is 13 residues long. This CDR3 reads CASSQSTVGPLHF. The CDR3, as DNA: TGCGCCAGCAGCCAATCAACAGTCGGTCCCCTCCACTTT.

The chain links TRBV6-1 to TRBJ2-5; maybe TRBD1 (6 bases). The closer fit of TRBJ2-7 to the DNA end suggests the J call may be wrong. Germline loops: CDR1 MNHNS, CDR2 SASEGT. The CDR3 extends over 16 amino acids. CDR3 in DNA: TGTGCCAGCAGTGAATCAGGAACAGGGCCGTATTACGAGCAGTACTTC. As protein: CASSESGTGPYYEQYF.

The chain joins TRBV5-4 to TRBJ1-2, with TRBD1 identical over 10 bases. This CDR3 is 13 amino acids long. In germline, CDR1 is SGHNT, CDR2 YYREEE (reference sequence). Germline trimming cut 4 bases from V and 6 bases from J; bases unmatched to any gene: 3. The CDR3 nucleotides read TGTGCCAGCAGCAGGGGGACAGGGGATGGCTACACCTTC. It is translated as CASSRGTGDGYTF.

A few counts support this clone. V gene TRBV6-1 combines with J gene TRBJ2-7, with TRBD1 as a possible D gene (5 bases). Looked up from germline, CDR1 is MNHNS and CDR2 is SASEGT. The CDR3 covers 15 residues. V was shortened by 6 bases and J by 0 bases, with 15 bases between the two germline ends. In nucleotides, the CDR3 is TGTGCCAGCAGCAGAACGACAGCCGACTCCTACGAGCAGTACTTC. Translating it yields CASSRTTADSYEQYF.

This clone was seen only a few times. This chain links TRBV6-5 with TRBJ1-2; possible D gene TRBD1, 6 bases. Germline V gives CDR1 MNHEY, CDR2 SVGAGI. The CDR3 sequence is 14 residues long. V lost 4 bases, J lost 8 bases, and 17 bases lay in between. The CDR3 coding sequence is TGTGCCAGCAGTTTGACCGGGACAACGGAGGGCTACACCTTC. Translating gives CASSLTGTTEGYTF.

The V call is TRBV7-9, the J call TRBJ1-1; 7 nucleotides agree with TRBD1. CDR3 length equals 14 residues. V lost 6 bases to trimming and J lost 2 bases; unmatched junction nucleotides: 6. CDR1 and CDR2 from the germline V gene are SEHNR and FQNEAQ (reference sequence). CDR3 in amino acids: CASSPTGENTEAFF. The CDR3 bases are TGTGCCAGCAGTCCAACAGGGGAAAACACTGAAGCTTTCTTT.

This clone is deemed medium-sized. The gene calls are TRBV7-9 and TRBJ1-6; 9 bases fit TRBD1. The CDR3 loop spans 17 amino acids. Germline V lookup: CDR1 SEHNR, CDR2 FQNEAQ (reference sequence). V lost 5 bases, J lost 9 bases, and 14 bases stayed unmatched. The CDR3 spells CASSTHDLQGARSPLHF. CDR3 nucleotide sequence: TGTGCCAGCAGCACCCATGACCTACAGGGGGCTCGTTCACCCCTCCACTTT. Full variable domain (outside the CDR3, taken from reference TRBV7-9 and TRBJ1-6): DTGVSQNPRHKITKRGQNVTFRCDPISEHNRLYWYRQTLGQGPEFLTYFQNEAQLEKSRLLSDRFSAERPKGSFSTLEIQRTEQGDSAMYLCASSTHDLQGARSPLHFGNGTRLTVT.

This clone was seen only a few times. This chain joins TRBV19 and TRBJ1-2; D uncertain. This CDR3 has 15 residues. Germline values: CDR1 LNHDA, CDR2 SQIVND (reference sequence). Trimming removed 6 bases from V and 4 bases from J, with 18 bases in between. The CDR3 loop is CASSPLGGAFYGYTF. The CDR3 nucleotides read TGTGCCAGTAGCCCCCTCGGCGGTGCTTTCTATGGCTACACCTTC.

With respect to this clone: Other DNA sequences of this sample code for an identical CDR3. This chain links TRBV5-1 with TRBJ1-2, with D maybe TRBD1 (6 bases). The germline CDR1 and CDR2 sequences are SGHRS and YFSETQ. The CDR3 runs to 14 residues. The ends were cut back, 0 bases at V and 2 bases at J, with 8 bases in the middle. CDR3 sequence reads: CASSLDTGNYGYTF. The CDR3 region has the DNA TGCGCCAGCAGCTTGGATACAGGGAACTATGGCTACACCTTC.

The gene calls are TRBV6-4 and TRBJ1-1; 9 positions agree with TRBD1. This CDR3 is built from 13 residues. Germline V gene lookup returns CDR1 MRHNA and CDR2 SNTAGT. V was clipped by 5 bases and J by 14 bases; unmatched bases: 12. Written as DNA, the CDR3 is TGTGCCAGCAGTAGGACAGGGGAGCAAGAAGGCTTCTTT. This codes for CASSRTGEQEGFF.

This clone was picked up one time. The CDR3 is CSVQTGGSYEQYF. CDR3 nucleotide sequence: TGCAGCGTTCAGACAGGGGGCTCCTACGAGCAGTACTTC. The rearrangement uses TRBV29-1 and TRBJ2-7, with 9 nucleotides matching TRBD1. CDR1 and CDR2 from the germline V gene are SQVTM and ANQGSEA. The CDR3 sequence is 13 residues long. With V trimmed by 5 bases and J by 0 bases, 2 bases remained unmatched.

This clone came up a few times. The chain couples TRBV4-3 to TRBJ2-7; maybe TRBD1 (6 bases). Germline V gives CDR1 LGHNA, CDR2 YSLEER. Trimming removed 4 bases from V and 2 bases from J, with 15 bases in between. This CDR3 contains 15 residues. The DNA for the CDR3 is TGCGCCAGCAGCCTTAACAGGGCACTTACCTACGAGCAGTACTTC. Its translation is CASSLNRALTYEQYF.

The CDR3 protein is CASRDRGYHQPQHF. The DNA for the CDR3 is TGTGCCAGCAGGGACAGGGGATATCATCAGCCCCAGCATTTT. V is TRBV27 and J is TRBJ1-5; the match to TRBD1 covers 9 bases. This CDR3 is built from 14 residues. Germline CDR1 MNHEY, CDR2 SMNVEV (reference sequence). V gave up 6 bases and J gave up 5 bases; unmatched junction bases: 5.